These 3 T cell receptor beta chains came from one sample sequenced in a study of metastatic and nonmetastatic thyroid tumors. No treatment had been given to any patient before thyroid surgery. TCRdb called clones again from the PCR reads with MiXCR. The sample yields tens of thousands of clones, about an eighth seen once. The sequenced sample was blood. The receptors originated from a female donor with papillary thyroid cancer or a benign thyroid nodule (not recorded which). Some clones in this sample may be carry-over from other donors' samples.

This clone showed up many times. The V and J genes are TRBV6-2 or TRBV6-3 and TRBJ2-2; D is perhaps TRBD1 (5 bases). V was shortened by 6 bases and J by 6 bases, with 5 bases between the two germline ends. This CDR3 has 11 amino acids. Germline V gene lookup returns CDR1 MNHEY and CDR2 SVGEGT. CDR3: CASRTAGELFF. The CDR3 DNA reads TGTGCCAGCAGGACAGCCGGGGAGCTGTTTTTT.

This clone is judged medium-sized. J is TRBJ2-7 and V is TRBV5-1; D is tentatively TRBD1 or TRBD2 (5 bases each). Germline V CDR1 and CDR2: SGHRS, YFSETQ. V lost 0 bases, J lost 4 bases, and 17 bases lay in between. The CDR3 runs to 16 residues. CDR3 sequence: CASSLDFGARLYEQYF. DNA of the CDR3: TGCGCCAGCAGCTTGGACTTCGGGGCCAGACTTTACGAGCAGTACTTC.

This clone occurred many times. With a much larger clone just one base away, this may be a read error. The chain uses TRBV14 and TRBJ1-6; tentatively, D is TRBD1 (5 bases). CDR3 length: 17 amino acids. CDR1 and CDR2 (germline): SGHDN, FVKESK. CDR3 loop: CASSQRGPGPYNSPPHF. The CDR3, as DNA: TGTGCCAGCAGCCAAAGGGGTCCGGGACCGTATAATTCACCCCCCCACTTT.